This record looks at one T cell receptor (beta chain) sequence and its context. Antigen: not known. The data were obtained in a study of shared clonotypes between healthy human individuals. Whole-study results and caveats: The donor pool, a small one, limited the genetic and exposure-history diversity represented. Deeper or shallower sequencing was expected to change how clonotypes are shared among donors.

Germline CDR1 is SNHLY and CDR2 is FYNNEI. Losses at the gene ends were 5 bases for V and 0 bases for J; bases not matched to a gene: 4. The CDR3 loop spans 16 amino acids. The study ran the assay at deep level. Assay used: immunoSEQ multiplex PCR; TCRdb lists only in-frame clones, some missing. The sample carries about 2.4 million clones, more than 85% recorded once. This rearrangement joins TRBV2 to TRBJ2-2; 9 bases are a match to TRBD1. The specimen was naive CD4+ T cells from PBMCs. Subset specified: CD45RA+ positively selected. This receptor was taken from a man aged 18 to 35 in good health. Some clones in this sample may be carry-over from other donors' samples. The CDR3 nucleotides are TGTGCCAGCAGTAGGGGACAGGGAGCGAACACCGGGGAGCTGTTTTTT. It codes for CASSRGQGANTGELFF.